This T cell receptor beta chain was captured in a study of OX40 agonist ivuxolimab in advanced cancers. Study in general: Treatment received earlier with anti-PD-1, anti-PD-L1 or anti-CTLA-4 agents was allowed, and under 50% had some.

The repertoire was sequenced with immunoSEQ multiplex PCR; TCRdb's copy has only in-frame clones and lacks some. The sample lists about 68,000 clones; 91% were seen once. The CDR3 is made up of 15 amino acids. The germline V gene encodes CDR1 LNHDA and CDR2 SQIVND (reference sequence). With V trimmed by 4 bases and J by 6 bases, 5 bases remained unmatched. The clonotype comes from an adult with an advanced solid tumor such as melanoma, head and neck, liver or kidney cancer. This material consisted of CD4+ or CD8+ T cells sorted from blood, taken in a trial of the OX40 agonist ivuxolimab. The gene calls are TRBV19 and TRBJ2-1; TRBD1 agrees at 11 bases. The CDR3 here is CASSTLDRGPNEQFF. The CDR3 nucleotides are TGTGCCAGTAGTACTCTGGACAGGGGGCCCAATGAGCAGTTCTTC.